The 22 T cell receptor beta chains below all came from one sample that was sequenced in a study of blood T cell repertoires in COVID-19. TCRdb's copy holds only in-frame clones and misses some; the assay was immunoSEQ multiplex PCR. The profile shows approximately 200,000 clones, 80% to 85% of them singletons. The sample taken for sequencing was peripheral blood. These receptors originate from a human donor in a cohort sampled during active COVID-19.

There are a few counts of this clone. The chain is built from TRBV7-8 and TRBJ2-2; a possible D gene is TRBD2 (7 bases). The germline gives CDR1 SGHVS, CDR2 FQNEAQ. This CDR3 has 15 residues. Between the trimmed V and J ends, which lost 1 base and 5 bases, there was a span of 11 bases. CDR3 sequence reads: CASSLGRGRTGELFF. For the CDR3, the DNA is TGTGCCAGCAGCTTAGGGCGGGGGCGGACCGGGGAGCTGTTTTTT.

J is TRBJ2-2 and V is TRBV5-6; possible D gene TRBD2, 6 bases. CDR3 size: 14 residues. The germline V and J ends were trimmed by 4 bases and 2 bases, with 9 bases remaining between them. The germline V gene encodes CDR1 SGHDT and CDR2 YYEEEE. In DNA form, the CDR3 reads TGTGCCAGCAGCGCGGGGTCAAACACCGGGGAGCTGTTTTTT. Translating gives CASSAGSNTGELFF.

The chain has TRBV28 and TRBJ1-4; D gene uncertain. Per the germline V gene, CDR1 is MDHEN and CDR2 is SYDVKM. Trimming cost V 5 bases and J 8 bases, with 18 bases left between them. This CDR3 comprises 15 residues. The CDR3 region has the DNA TGTGCCAGCAGTCCTTCGTCTGTTATCGTGGAAAAACTGTTTTTT. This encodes CASSPSSVIVEKLFF.

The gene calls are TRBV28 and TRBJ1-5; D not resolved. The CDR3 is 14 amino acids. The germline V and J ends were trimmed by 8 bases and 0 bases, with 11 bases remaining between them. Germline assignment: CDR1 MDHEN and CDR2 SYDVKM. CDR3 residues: CASLLGFSNQPQHF. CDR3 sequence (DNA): TGTGCCAGCCTCCTGGGCTTTAGCAATCAGCCCCAGCATTTT.

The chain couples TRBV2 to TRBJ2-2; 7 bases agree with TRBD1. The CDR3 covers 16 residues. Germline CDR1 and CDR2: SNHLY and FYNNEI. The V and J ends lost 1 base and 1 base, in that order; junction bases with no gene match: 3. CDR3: CASSEGRTGNTGELFF. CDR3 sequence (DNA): TGTGCCAGCAGTGAAGGAAGGACAGGGAACACCGGGGAGCTGTTTTTT.

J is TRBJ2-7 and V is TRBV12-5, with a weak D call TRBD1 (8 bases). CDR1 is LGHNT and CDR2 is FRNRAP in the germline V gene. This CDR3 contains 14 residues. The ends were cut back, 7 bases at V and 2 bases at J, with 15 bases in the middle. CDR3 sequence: CASATGGATYEQYF. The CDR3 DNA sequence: TGTGCTAGTGCCACAGGGGGGGCCACCTACGAGCAGTACTTC.

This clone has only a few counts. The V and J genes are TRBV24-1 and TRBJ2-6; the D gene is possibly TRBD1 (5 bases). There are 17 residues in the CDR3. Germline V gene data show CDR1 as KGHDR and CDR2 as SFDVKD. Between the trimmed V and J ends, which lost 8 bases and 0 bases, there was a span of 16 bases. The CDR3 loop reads CATTDRQLTSGANVLTF. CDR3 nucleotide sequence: TGTGCCACCACAGATCGACAGCTCACCTCTGGGGCCAACGTCCTGACTTTC.

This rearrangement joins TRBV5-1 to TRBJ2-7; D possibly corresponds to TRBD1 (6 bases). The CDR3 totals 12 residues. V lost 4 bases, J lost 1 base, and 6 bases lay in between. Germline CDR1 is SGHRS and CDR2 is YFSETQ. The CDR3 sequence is CASSGTSYEQYF. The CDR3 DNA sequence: TGCGCCAGCAGCGGGACATCCTACGAGCAGTACTTC.

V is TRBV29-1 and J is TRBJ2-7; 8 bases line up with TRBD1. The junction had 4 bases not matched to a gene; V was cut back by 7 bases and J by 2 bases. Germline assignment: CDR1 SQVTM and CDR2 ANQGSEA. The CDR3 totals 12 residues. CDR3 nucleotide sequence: TGCAGCGCGGGGACAGGTCCCTACGAGCAGTACTTC. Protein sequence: CSAGTGPYEQYF.

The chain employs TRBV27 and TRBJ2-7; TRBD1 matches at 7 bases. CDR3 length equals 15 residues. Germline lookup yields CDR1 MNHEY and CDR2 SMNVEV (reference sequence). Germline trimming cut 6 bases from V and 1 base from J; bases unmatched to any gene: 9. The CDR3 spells CASSPLRTGSYEQYF. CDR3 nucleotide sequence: TGTGCCAGCAGCCCTTTACGGACAGGATCCTACGAGCAGTACTTC.

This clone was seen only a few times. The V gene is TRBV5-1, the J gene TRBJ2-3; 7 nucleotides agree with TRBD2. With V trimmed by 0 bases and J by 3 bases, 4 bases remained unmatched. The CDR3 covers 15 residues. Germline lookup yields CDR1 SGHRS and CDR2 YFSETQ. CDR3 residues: CASSLGASGTDTQYF. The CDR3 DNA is TGCGCCAGCAGCTTGGGAGCTAGCGGAACAGATACGCAGTATTTT.

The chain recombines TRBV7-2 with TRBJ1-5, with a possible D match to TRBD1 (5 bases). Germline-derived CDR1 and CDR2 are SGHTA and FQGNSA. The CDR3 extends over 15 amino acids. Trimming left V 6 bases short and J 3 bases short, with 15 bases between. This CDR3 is CASSPFQGPNQPQHF. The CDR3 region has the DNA TGTGCCAGCAGTCCGTTCCAGGGCCCCAATCAGCCCCAGCATTTT.

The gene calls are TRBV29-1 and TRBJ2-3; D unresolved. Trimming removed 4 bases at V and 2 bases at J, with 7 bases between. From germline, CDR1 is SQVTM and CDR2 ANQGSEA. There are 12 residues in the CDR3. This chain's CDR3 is CSVVEATDTQYF. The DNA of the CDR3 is TGCAGCGTTGTTGAAGCCACAGATACGCAGTATTTT.

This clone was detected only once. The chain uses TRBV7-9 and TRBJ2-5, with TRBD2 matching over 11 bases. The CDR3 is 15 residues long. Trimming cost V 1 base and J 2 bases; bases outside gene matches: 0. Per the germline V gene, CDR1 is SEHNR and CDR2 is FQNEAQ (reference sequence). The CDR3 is CASSLVAGGQETQYF. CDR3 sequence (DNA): TGTGCCAGCAGCTTAGTAGCGGGAGGGCAAGAGACCCAGTACTTC.

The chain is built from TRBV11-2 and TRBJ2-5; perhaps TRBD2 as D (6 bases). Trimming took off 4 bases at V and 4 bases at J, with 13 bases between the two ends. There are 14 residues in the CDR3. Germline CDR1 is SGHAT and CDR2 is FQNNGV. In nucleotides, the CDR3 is TGTGCCAGCAGCTCCCCTAGCGTCCGAGAGACCCAGTACTTC. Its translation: CASSSPSVRETQYF. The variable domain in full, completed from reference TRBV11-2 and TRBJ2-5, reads EAGVAQSPRYKIIEKRQSVAFWCNPISGHATLYWYQQILGQGPKLLIQFQNNGVVDDSQLPKDRFSAERLKGVDSTLKIQPAKLEDSAVYLCASSSPSVRETQYFGPGTRLLVL.

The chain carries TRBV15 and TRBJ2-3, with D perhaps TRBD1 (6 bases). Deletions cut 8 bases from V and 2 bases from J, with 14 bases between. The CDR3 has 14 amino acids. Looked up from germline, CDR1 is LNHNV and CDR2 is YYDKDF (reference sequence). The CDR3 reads CATSQGSHTDTQYF. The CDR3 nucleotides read TGTGCCACCTCCCAGGGGAGTCACACAGATACGCAGTATTTT.

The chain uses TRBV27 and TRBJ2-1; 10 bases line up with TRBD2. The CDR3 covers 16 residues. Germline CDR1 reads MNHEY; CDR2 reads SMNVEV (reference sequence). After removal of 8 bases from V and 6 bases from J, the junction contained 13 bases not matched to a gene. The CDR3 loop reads CASATVGASGSNEQFF. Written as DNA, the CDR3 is TGTGCCAGCGCTACGGTGGGGGCTAGCGGGAGCAATGAGCAGTTCTTC.

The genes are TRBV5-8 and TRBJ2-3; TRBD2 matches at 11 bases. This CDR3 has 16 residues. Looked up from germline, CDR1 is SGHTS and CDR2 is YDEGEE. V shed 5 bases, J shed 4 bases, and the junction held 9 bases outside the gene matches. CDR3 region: CASRTLTSGSADTQYF. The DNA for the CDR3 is TGTGCCAGCAGAACCCTTACTAGCGGGAGTGCAGATACGCAGTATTTT.

CDR3 protein: CATSRRLAEFYEQYF. CDR3 sequence (DNA): TGTGCCACCAGCCGTAGACTAGCGGAGTTCTACGAGCAGTACTTC. The rearrangement uses TRBV15 and TRBJ2-7; 9 bases map to TRBD2. The CDR3 runs 15 residues. Germline V gene lookup returns CDR1 LNHNV and CDR2 YYDKDF (reference sequence). V was clipped by 5 bases and J by 3 bases; unmatched bases: 8.

In nucleotides, the CDR3 is TGTGCCATCAGACCGGGACTAGCGTCAGATACGCAGTATTTT. It encodes CAIRPGLASDTQYF. The chain is built from TRBV10-3 and TRBJ2-3; 10 bases align to TRBD2. Germline loops: CDR1 ENHRY, CDR2 SYGVKD. V lost 6 bases, J lost 4 bases, and 4 bases stayed unmatched. CDR3 length: 14 residues.

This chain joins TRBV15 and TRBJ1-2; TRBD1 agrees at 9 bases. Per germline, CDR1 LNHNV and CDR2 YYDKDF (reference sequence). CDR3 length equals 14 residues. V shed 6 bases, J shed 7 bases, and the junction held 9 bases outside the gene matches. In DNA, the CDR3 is TGTGCCACCAGTCGGGGACAGGGAGAGGTTGGCTACACCTTC. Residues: CATSRGQGEVGYTF. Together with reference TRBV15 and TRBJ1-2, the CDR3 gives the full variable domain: DAMVIQNPRYQVTQFGKPVTLSCSQTLNHNVMYWYQQKSSQAPKLLFHYYDKDFNNEADTPDNFQSRRPNTSFCFLDIRSPGLGDTAMYLCATSRGQGEVGYTFGSGTRLTVV.

The CDR3 protein is CASSPGESSGANVLTF. The DNA of the CDR3 is TGTGCCAGCAGTCCCGGGGAGAGCTCTGGGGCCAACGTCCTGACTTTC. This rearrangement joins TRBV28 to TRBJ2-6; tentatively, D is TRBD2 (5 bases). The CDR3 covers 16 residues. V was cut by 5 bases and J by 0 bases, with 11 bases left in between. Looked up from germline, CDR1 is MDHEN and CDR2 is SYDVKM.